Given below is one T cell receptor (beta chain) in context. The antigen is not known. This entry belongs to a study of OX40 agonist ivuxolimab in advanced cancers. Whole-study context: Administration of intravenous ivuxolimab to patients occurred every 2 weeks at 0.01 to 10 mg/kg. Among those treated, three patients had partial responses, one with hepatocellular carcinoma and two with cutaneous melanoma.

This CDR3 has 16 residues. Trimming at V came to 1 base and at J to 5 bases, leaving 11 bases not matched to a gene. Per the germline V gene, CDR1 is SEHNR and CDR2 is FQNEAQ (reference sequence). The assay was immunoSEQ multiplex PCR, and TCRdb's table has in-frame clones only and misses some. The sample holds more than 100,000 clones, about 93% seen once. Whole-study findings and limits: Dose levels from 0.1 to 3.0 mg/kg saw CD4+ and CD8+ blood T cells expand clonally by week 6. Some of the nonresponding patients also showed low levels of normalized T-cell clonal expansion.

The sample here was CD4+ or CD8+ T cells sorted from blood, taken in a trial of the OX40 agonist ivuxolimab. This TCR came from an adult with an advanced solid tumor such as melanoma, head and neck, liver or kidney cancer. The rearrangement uses TRBV7-9 and TRBJ2-7, with 7 bases lining up with TRBD2. The CDR3 loop is CASSLGASGRKDEQYF. DNA for the CDR3: TGTGCCAGCAGCTTAGGGGCTAGCGGTCGAAAGGACGAGCAGTACTTC.